A single T cell receptor beta chain is shown here with its context. This sample was included in a study of blood T cell repertoires in COVID-19. The wider study: COVID-19 samples collected from the United States, Italy and Spain covered acute and convalescent phases. Sample material is recorded as cDNA or gDNA derived from T cells, B-cell-depleted T cells, or PBMCs.

V lost 3 bases and J 0 bases, leaving 12 bases between the germline ends. The CDR3 is 15 residues long. Germline-derived CDR1 and CDR2 are SGHTA and FQGNSA. Source study methods: Reference gene primer amplification gave estimated nucleated cell counts. Clones were read by immunoSEQ multiplex PCR, and TCRdb kept only the in-frame ones, dropping some. Clone size and V and J calls were adopted from that table, with D and trimming inferred from the DNA. The repertoire holds about 200,000 clones, with approximately 80% as singletons. This chain links TRBV7-2 with TRBJ2-7; D might be TRBD2 (5 bases). The sequencing sample was made of peripheral blood. This TCR was recovered from a middle-aged man who had recovered from COVID-19. CDR3 amino acids: CASSFQRFLSYEQYF. The CDR3 DNA sequence: TGTGCCAGCAGCTTCCAGCGGTTCCTCTCCTACGAGCAGTACTTC.